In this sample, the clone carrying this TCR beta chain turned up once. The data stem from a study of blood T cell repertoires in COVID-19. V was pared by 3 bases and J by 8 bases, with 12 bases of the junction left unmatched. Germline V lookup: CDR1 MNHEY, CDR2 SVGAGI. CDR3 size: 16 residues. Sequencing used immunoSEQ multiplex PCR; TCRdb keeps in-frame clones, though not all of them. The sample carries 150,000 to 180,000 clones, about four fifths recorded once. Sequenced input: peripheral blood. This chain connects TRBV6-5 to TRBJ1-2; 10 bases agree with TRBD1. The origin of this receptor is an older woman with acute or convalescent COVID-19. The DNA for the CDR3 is TGTGCCAGCAGTTATACAGACAGGGGGCTTTCCCCGGGCTACACCTTC. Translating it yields CASSYTDRGLSPGYTF.